This T cell receptor beta chain comes out of a study of cytomegalovirus exposure and HLA in healthy donors. Study results and limitations: High specificity and sensitivity for cytomegalovirus status were reported for the classifier. The authors listed 164 TCR beta chains as cytomegalovirus-associated.

The roughly 120-subject validation cohort, separate from the roughly 700-subject first cohort, included the donors. The germline CDR1 and CDR2 sequences are LNHNV and YYDKDF (reference sequence). The CDR3 consists of 16 residues. Trimming took 1 base from V and 3 from J; bases not matched to a gene: 5. Clones were read by immunoSEQ multiplex PCR, and TCRdb kept only the in-frame ones, dropping some. This table holds roughly 130,000 clones, about nine tenths found once. A word on this clone: The target antigen is unknown.

The receptor comes from a man between 25 and 39 years old in good health and CMV-seronegative. Sequences were obtained from PBMCs. This chain connects TRBV15 to TRBJ2-1; TRBD1 agrees at 8 bases. The CDR3 bases are TGTGCCACCAGCAGAGGACGACAGGGGAGCTACAATGAGCAGTTCTTC. Residues: CATSRGRQGSYNEQFF.